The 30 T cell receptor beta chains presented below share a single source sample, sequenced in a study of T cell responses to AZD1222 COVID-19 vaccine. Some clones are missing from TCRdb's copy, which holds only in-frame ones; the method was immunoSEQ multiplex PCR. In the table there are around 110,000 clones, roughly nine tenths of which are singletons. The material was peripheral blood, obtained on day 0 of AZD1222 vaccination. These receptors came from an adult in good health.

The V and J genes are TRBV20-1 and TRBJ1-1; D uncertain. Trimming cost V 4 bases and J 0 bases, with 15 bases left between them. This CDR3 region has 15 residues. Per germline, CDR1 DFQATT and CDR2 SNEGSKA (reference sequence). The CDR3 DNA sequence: TGCAGTGCTACTGAGAATGGACGGATGAACACTGAAGCTTTCTTT. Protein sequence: CSATENGRMNTEAFF.

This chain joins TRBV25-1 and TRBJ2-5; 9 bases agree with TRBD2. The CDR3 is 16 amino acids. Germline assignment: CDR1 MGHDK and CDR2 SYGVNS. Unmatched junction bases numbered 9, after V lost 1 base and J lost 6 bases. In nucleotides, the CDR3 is TGTGCCAGCAGTGAATGGGGTAGCGGGAGCTTAAAGACCCAGTACTTC. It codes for CASSEWGSGSLKTQYF.

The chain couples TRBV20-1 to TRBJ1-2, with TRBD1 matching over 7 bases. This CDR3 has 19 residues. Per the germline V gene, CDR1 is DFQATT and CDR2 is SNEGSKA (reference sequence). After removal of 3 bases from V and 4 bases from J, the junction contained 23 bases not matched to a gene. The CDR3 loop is CSASPTPGQVRDGPYGYTF. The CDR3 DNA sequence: TGCAGTGCTAGTCCCACTCCTGGACAGGTCCGGGATGGGCCCTATGGCTACACCTTC.

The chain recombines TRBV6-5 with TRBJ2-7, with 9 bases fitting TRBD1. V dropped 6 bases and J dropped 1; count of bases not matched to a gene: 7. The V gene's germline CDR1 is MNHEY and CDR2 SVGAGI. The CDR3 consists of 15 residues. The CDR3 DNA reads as TGTGCCAGCAGCTCGGACAGGGGCGCTTCCTACGAGCAGTACTTC. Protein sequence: CASSSDRGASYEQYF.

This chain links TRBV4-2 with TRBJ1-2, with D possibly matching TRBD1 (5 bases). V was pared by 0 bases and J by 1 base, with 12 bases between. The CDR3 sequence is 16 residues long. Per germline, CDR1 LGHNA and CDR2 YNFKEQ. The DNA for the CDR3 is TGTGCCAGCAGCCAAGAGGCGCCCGGGGGTAACTATGGCTACACCTTC. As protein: CASSQEAPGGNYGYTF.

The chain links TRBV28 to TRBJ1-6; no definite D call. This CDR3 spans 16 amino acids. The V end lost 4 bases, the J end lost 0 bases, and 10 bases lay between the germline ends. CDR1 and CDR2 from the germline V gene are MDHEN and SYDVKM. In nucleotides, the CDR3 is TGTGCCAGCAGTTCTTTAGGGAGCTCCTATAATTCACCCCTCCACTTT. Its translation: CASSSLGSSYNSPLHF.

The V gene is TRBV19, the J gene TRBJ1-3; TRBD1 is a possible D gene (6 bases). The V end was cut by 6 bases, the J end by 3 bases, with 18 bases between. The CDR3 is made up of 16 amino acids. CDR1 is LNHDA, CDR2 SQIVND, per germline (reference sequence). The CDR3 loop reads CASSYVMGAFGNTIYF. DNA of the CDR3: TGTGCCAGTAGCTACGTCATGGGGGCGTTTGGAAACACCATATATTTT. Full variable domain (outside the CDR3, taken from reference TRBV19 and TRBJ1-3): DGGITQSPKYLFRKEGQNVTLSCEQNLNHDAMYWYRQDPGQGLRLIYYSQIVNDFQKGDIAEGYSVSREKKESFPLTVTSAQKNPTAFYLCASSYVMGAFGNTIYFGEGSWLTVV.

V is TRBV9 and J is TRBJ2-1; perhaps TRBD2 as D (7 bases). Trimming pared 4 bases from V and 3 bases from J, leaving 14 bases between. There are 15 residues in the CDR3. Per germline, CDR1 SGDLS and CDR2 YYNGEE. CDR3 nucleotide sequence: TGTGCCAGCAGCCCAGGACTAGGGGGCTACAATGAGCAGTTCTTC. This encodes CASSPGLGGYNEQFF.

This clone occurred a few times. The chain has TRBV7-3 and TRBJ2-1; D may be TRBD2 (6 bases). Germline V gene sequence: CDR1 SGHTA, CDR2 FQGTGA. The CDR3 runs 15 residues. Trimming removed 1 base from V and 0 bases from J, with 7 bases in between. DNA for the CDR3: TGTGCCAGCAGCTTAATAGCGGACTCCTACAATGAGCAGTTCTTC. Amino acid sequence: CASSLIADSYNEQFF.

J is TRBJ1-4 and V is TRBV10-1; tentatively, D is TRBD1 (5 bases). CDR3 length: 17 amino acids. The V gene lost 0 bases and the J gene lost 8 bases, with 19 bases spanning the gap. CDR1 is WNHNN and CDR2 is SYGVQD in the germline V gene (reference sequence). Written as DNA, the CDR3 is TGCGCCAGCAGTGAGTCATTAGGGCGGGGACGTGAAGAAAAACTGTTTTTT. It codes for CASSESLGRGREEKLFF.

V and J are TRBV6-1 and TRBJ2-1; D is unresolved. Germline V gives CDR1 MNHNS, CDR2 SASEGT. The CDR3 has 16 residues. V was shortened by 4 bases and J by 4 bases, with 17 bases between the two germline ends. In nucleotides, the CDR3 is TGTGCCAGCAGTGCGATCTCCAGAGCTCGATACAATGAGCAGTTCTTC. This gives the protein CASSAISRARYNEQFF.

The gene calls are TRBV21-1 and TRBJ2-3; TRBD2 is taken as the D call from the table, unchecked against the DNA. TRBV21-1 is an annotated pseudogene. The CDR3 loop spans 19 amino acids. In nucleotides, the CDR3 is TGTGCCAGCGGACCCCCCGGGCTAGCGGGCGTGAGGTTCGCAGATACGCAGTATTTT. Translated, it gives CASGPPGLAGVRFADTQYF.

In nucleotides, the CDR3 is TGTGCCAGCTCACCGACACAGAACTATGGCTACACCTTC. It codes for CASSPTQNYGYTF. V gene TRBV18 combines with J gene TRBJ1-2, with D hard to call. Looked up from germline, CDR1 is KGHSH and CDR2 is LQKENI. V gave up 3 bases and J gave up 2 bases, with 7 bases separating them. The CDR3 contains 13 residues.

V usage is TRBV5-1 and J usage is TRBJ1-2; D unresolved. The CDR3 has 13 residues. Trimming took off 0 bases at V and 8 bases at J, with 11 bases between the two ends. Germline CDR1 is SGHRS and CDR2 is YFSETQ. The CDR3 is CASSLGGGRGYTF. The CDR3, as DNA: TGCGCCAGCAGCTTGGGGGGAGGGCGCGGCTACACCTTC.

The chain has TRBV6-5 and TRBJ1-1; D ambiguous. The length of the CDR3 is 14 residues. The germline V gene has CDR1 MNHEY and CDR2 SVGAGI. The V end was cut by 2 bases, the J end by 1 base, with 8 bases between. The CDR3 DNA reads TGTGCCAGCAGTTACGCGGGCCGGAACACTGAAGCTTTCTTT. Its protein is CASSYAGRNTEAFF.

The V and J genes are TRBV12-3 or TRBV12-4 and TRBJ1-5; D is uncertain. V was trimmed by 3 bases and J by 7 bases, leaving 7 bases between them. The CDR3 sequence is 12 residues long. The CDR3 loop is CASSLSGQPQHF. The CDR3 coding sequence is TGTGCCAGCAGTTTGAGTGGCCAGCCCCAGCATTTT.

The DNA for the CDR3 is TGTGCCAGCAGCTTACCCACTCCAAACACCATATATTTT. This translates into CASSLPTPNTIYF. The chain employs TRBV7-8 and TRBJ1-3; D not certain. Trimming shortened V by 2 bases and J by 6 bases, and 8 bases separated the two germline ends. CDR3 length equals 13 residues. Germline CDR1 and CDR2: SGHVS and FQNEAQ.

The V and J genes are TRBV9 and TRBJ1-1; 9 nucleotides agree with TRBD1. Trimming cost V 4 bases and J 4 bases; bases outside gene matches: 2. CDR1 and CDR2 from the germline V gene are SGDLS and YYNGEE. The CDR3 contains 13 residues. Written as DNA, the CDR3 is TGTGCCAGCAGCCGACAGGGGGGCACTGAAGCTTTCTTT. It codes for CASSRQGGTEAFF.

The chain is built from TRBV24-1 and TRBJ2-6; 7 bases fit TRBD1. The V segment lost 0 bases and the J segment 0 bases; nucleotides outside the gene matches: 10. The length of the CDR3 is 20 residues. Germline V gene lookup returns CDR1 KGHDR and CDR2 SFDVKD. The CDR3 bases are TGTGCCACCAGTGATTTGCAACCGGGACAGTGGAACTCTGGGGCCAACGTCCTGACTTTC. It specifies CATSDLQPGQWNSGANVLTF.

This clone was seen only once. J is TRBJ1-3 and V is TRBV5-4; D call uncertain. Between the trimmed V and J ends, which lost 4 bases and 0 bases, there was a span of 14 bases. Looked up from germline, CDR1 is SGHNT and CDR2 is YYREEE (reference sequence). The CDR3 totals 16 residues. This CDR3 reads CASSPSLSGSGNTIYF. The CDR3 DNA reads TGTGCCAGCAGCCCCTCGCTATCAGGCTCTGGAAACACCATATATTTT.

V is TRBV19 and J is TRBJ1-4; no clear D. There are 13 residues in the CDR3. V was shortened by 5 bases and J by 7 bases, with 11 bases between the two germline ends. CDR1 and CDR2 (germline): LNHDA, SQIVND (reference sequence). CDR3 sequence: CASSPPQREKLFF. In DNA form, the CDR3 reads TGTGCCAGTAGTCCTCCCCAGCGTGAAAAACTGTTTTTT.

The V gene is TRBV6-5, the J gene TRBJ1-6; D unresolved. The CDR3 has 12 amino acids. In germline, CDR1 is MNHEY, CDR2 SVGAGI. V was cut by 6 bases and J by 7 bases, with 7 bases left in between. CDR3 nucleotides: TGTGCCAGCAGCCCCCTGAATTCACCCCTCCACTTT. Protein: CASSPLNSPLHF.

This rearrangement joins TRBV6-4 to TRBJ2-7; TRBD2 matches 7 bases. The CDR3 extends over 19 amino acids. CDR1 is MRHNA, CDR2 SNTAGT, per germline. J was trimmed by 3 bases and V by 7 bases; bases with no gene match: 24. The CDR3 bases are TGTGCCAGCAACATTGCGGGACTACCGACGAGATTCCAACACTACGAGCAGTACTTC. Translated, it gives CASNIAGLPTRFQHYEQYF.

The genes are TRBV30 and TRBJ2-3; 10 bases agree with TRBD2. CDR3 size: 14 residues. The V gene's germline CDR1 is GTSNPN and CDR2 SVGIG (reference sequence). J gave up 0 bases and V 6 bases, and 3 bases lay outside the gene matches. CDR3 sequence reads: CACRLAGSTDTQYF. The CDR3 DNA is TGTGCCTGTAGACTAGCGGGTAGCACAGATACGCAGTATTTT.

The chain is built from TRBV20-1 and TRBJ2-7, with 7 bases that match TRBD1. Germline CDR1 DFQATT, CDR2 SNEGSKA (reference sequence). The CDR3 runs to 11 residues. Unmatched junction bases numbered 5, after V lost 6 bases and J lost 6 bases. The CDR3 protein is CSARQGIEQYF. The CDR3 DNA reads TGCAGTGCCAGACAGGGCATCGAGCAGTACTTC.

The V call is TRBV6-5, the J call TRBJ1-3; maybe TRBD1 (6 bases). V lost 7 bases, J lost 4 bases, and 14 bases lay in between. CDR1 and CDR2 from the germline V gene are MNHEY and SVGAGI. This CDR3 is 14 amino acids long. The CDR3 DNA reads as TGTGCCAGCATAGAGGGGGGGAGAGGAAACACCATATATTTT. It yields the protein CASIEGGRGNTIYF.

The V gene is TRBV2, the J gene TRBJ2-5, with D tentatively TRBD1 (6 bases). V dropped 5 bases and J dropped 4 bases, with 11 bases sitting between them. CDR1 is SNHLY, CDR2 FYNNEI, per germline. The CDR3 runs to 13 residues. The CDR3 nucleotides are TGTGCCAGCAGTTTACAGGGTCCAGAGACCCAGTACTTC. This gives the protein CASSLQGPETQYF.

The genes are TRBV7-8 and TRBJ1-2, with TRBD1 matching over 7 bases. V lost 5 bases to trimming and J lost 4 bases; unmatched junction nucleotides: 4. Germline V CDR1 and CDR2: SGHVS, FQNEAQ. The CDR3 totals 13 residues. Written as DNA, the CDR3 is TGTGCCAGCAGCACCCGGGACAGCTATGGCTACACCTTC. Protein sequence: CASSTRDSYGYTF.

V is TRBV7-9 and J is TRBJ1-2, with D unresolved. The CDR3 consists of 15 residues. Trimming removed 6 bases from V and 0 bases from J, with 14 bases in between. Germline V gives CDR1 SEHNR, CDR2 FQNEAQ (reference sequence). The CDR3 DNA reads TGTGCCAGCAGTTTTCACAGCCCAGCTAACTATGGCTACACCTTC. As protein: CASSFHSPANYGYTF.

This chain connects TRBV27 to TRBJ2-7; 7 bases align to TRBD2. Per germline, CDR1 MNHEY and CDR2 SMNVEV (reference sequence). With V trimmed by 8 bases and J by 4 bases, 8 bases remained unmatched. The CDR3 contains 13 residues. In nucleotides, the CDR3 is TGTGCCAGCCGCACAGCGGGGAGTTACGAGCAGTACTTC. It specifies CASRTAGSYEQYF.